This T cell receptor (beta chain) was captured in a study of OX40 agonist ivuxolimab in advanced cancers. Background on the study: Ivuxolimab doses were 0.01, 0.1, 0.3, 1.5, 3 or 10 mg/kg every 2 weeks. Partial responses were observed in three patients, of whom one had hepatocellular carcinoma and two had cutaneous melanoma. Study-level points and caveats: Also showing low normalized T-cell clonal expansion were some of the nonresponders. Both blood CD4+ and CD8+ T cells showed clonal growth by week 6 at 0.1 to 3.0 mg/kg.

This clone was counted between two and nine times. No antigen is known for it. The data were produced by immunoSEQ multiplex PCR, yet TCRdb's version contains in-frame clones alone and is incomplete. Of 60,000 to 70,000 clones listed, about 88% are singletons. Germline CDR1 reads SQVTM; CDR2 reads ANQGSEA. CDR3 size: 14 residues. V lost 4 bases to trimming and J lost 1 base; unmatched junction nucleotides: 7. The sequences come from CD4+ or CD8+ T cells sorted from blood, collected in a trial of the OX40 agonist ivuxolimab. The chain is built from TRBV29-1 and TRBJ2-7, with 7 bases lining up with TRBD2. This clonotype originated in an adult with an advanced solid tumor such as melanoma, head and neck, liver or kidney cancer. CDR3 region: CSVVGGKGSYEQYF. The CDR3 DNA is TGCAGCGTTGTGGGGGGGAAAGGGTCCTACGAGCAGTACTTC.